Reported below is one TCR beta chain. The antigen is unknown. The sample comes from a study of cytomegalovirus exposure and HLA in healthy donors. Study-wide results and caveats: As confirmed in vitro, a few CMV-associated chains were specific for CMV antigens.

Researchers ran the PCR with 60 Vbeta and 13 Jbeta primers. Some clones are missing from TCRdb's copy, which holds only in-frame ones; the method was immunoSEQ multiplex PCR. The sample includes 220,000 or so clones, 80% to 85% of them seen just once. There are 15 residues in the CDR3. From germline, CDR1 is SEHNR and CDR2 FQNEAQ (reference sequence). V lost 4 bases and J 0 bases, leaving 13 bases between the germline ends. The TCR was taken from a woman in her 40s in good health and CMV-seronegative. Sequencing was done on a sample of PBMCs. V and J are TRBV7-9 and TRBJ2-7, with D possibly matching TRBD1 (5 bases). For the CDR3, the DNA is TGTGCCAGCAGCTCAAACCGCGACAGCTCCTACGAGCAGTACTTC. Its translation: CASSSNRDSSYEQYF.